The present T cell receptor beta chain was sequenced within a study of OX40 agonist ivuxolimab in advanced cancers. On the study more broadly: Patients were dosed with the agonistic anti-OX40 (CD134) antibody ivuxolimab.

V was clipped by 0 bases and J by 6 bases, with 14 bases between them. The germline CDR1 and CDR2 sequences are LGHNT and FRNRAP. This CDR3 has 16 residues. The table came from immunoSEQ multiplex PCR; TCRdb's copy has only in-frame clones and leaves some out. The sample has about 60,000 clones; around four fifths are singletons. The material sequenced was CD4+ or CD8+ T cells sorted from blood, taken in a trial of the OX40 agonist ivuxolimab. The clonotype was recovered from an adult with an advanced solid tumor such as melanoma, head and neck, liver or kidney cancer. This chain uses TRBV12-5 with TRBJ2-2; TRBD1 is a possible D gene (5 bases). CDR3 protein: CASGLVLSGWPGELFF. The DNA for the CDR3 is TGTGCTAGTGGTTTGGTACTCTCAGGGTGGCCCGGGGAGCTGTTTTTT.